This section outlines one T cell receptor beta chain sequence together with its context. The antigen is undetermined. This sample is drawn from a study of cytomegalovirus exposure and HLA in healthy donors. Study results and caveats: Sequence variants that were highly shared formed a cluster that was likely a sequencing artifact. Within an earlier analysis, most TCR beta V segments proved productive either about 87% or about 30% of the time. Immune exposure information comprised only CMV serostatus. The HLA-A and HLA-B alleles of most subjects were reportedly predicted accurately from TCR beta sequences.

Vbeta (60) and Jbeta (13) primers were used in the PCR. Libraries were prepared by immunoSEQ multiplex PCR; TCRdb keeps only in-frame clonotypes and omits some of them. The table records around 190,000 clones, around 75% of them present only once. The ends were cut back, 3 bases at V and 4 bases at J, with 16 bases in the middle. This CDR3 is 15 amino acids long. Germline assignment: CDR1 SGHDT and CDR2 YYEEEE. The V call is TRBV5-6, the J call TRBJ2-5; maybe TRBD1 (6 bases). This TCR came from a woman aged 30 to 39 in good health and CMV-seropositive. The material sequenced was PBMCs. In nucleotides, the CDR3 is TGTGCCAGCAGCTCGAATTACAGGGTGGTAGAGACCCAGTACTTC. Protein: CASSSNYRVVETQYF.